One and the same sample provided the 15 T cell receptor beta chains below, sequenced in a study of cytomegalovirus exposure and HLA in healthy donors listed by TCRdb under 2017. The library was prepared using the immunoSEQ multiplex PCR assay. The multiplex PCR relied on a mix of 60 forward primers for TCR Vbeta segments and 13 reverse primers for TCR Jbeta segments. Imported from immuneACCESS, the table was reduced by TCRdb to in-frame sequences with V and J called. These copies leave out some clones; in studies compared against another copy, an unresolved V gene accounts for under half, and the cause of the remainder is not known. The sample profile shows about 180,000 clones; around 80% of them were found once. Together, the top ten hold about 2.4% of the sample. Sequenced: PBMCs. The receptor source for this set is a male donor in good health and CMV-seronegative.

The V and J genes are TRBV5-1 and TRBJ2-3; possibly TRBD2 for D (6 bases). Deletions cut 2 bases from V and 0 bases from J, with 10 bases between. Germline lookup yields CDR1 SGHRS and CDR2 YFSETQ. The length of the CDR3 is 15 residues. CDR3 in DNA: TGCGCCAGCAGCTTAGGTAGCGGAAGCACAGATACGCAGTATTTT. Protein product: CASSLGSGSTDTQYF.

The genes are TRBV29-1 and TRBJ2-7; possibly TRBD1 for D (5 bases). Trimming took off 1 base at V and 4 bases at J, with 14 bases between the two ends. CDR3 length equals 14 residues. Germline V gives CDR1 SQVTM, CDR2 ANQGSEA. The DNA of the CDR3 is TGCAGCGTTGAAGGACAGACAAACCCATACGAGCAGTACTTC. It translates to CSVEGQTNPYEQYF.

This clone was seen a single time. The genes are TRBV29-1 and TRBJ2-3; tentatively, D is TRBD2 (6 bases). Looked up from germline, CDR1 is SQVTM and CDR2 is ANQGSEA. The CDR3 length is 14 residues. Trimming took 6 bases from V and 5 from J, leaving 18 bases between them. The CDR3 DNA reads TGCAGCGTGGCGGTTGGGGGGAGGATAGATACGCAGTATTTT. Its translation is CSVAVGGRIDTQYF.

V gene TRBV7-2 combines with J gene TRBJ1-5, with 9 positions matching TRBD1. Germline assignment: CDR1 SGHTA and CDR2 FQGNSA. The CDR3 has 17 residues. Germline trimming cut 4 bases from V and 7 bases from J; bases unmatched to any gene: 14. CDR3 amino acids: CASSSPSNDRGTQPQHF. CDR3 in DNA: TGTGCCAGCAGCTCCCCTTCTAATGACAGGGGGACCCAGCCCCAGCATTTT.

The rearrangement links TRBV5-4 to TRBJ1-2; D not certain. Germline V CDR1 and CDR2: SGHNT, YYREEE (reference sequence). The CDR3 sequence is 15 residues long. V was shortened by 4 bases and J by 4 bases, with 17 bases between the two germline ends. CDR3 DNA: TGTGCCAGCAGCAACCTCCGGGGTAGGAGCTATGGCTACACCTTC. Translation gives CASSNLRGRSYGYTF.

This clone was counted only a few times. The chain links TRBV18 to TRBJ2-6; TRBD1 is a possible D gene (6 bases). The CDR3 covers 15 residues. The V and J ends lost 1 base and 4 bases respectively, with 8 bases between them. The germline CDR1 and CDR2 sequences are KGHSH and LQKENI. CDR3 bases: TGTGCCAGCTCACCACAGGGGGTAGGGGCCAACGTCCTGACTTTC. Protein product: CASSPQGVGANVLTF.

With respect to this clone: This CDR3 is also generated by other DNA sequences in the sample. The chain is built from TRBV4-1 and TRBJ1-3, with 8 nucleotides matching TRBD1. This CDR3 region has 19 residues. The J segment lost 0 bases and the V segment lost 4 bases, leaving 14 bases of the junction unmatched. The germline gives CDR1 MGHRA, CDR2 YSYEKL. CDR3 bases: TGCGCCAGCAGCCTTCCCCGGCAGGGGGCCTTCCCCTCTGGAAACACCATATATTTT. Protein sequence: CASSLPRQGAFPSGNTIYF.

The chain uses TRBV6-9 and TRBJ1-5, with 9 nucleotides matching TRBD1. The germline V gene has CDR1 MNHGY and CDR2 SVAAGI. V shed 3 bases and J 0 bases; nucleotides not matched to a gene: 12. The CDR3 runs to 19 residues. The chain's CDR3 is CASSYLRDRACYSNQPQHF. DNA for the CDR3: TGTGCCAGCAGTTACCTGCGGGACAGGGCATGTTATAGCAATCAGCCCCAGCATTTT.

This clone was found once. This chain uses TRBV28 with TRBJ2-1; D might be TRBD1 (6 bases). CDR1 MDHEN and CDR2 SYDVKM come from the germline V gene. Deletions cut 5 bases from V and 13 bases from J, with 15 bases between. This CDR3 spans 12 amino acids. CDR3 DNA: TGTGCCAGCAGTATTACAGGGTCAGTTCAGTTCTTC. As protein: CASSITGSVQFF.

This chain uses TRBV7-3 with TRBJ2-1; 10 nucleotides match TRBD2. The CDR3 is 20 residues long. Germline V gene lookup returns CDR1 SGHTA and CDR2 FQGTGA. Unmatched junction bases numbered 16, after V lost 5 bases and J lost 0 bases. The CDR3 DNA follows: TGTGCCAGCAGCCCCCTAGGGCTAGCGGGGGAGAACCTCTCCTACAATGAGCAGTTCTTC. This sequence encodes CASSPLGLAGENLSYNEQFF. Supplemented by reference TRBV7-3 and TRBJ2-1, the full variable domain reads GAGVSQTPSNKVTEKGKYVELRCDPISGHTALYWYRQSLGQGPEFLIYFQGTGAADDSGLPNDRFFAVRPEGSVSTLKIQRTERGDSAVYLCASSPLGLAGENLSYNEQFFGPGTRLTVL.

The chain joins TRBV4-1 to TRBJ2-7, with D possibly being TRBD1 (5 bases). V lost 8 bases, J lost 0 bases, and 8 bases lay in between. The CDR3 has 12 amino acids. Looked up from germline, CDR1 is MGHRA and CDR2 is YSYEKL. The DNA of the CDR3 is TGCGCCAGCCTGGACAACTCCTACGAGCAGTACTTC. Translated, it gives CASLDNSYEQYF.

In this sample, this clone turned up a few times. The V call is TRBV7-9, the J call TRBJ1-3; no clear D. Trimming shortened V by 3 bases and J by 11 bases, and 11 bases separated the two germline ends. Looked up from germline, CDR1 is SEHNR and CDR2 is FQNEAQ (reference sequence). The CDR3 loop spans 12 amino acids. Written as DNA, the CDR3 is TGTGCCAGCAGCTTCGAAGCTGGTGCCATATATTTT. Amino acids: CASSFEAGAIYF.

CDR3 amino acids: CASSLTLPGLQETQYF. As DNA, the CDR3 is TGTGCCAGCAGCTTAACTCTACCGGGACTACAAGAGACCCAGTACTTC. This chain connects TRBV7-2 to TRBJ2-5; TRBD2 aligns across 7 bases. The ends lost 2 bases at V and 2 bases at J; junction bases unmatched: 8. Germline V gene lookup returns CDR1 SGHTA and CDR2 FQGNSA. CDR3 length: 16 residues.

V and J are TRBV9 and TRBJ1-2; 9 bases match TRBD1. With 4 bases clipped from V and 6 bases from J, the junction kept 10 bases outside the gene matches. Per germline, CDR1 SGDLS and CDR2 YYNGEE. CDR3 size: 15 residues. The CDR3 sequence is CASSPSWDREDGYTF. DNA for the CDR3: TGTGCCAGCAGCCCGTCCTGGGACAGGGAGGATGGCTACACCTTC.

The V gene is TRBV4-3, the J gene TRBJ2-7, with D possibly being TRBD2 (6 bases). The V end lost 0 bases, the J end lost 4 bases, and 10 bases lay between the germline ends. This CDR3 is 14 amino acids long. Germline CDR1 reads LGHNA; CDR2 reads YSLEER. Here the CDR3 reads CASSQDRRAYEQYF. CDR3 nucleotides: TGCGCCAGCAGCCAAGATCGGAGGGCTTACGAGCAGTACTTC.